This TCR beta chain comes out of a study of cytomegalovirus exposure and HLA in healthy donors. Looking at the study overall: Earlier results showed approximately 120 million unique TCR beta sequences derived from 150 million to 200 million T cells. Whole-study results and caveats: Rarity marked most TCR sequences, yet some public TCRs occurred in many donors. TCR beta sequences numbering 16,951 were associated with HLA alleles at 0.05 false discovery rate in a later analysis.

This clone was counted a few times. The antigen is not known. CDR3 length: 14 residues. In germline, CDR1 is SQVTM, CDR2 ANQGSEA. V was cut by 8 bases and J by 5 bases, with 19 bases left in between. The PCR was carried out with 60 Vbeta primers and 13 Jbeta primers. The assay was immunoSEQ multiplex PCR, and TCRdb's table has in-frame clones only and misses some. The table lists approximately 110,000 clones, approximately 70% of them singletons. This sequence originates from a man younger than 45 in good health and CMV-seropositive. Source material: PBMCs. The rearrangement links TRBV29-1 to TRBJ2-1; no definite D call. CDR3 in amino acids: CSLSIGGPNNEQFF. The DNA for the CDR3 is TGCAGCCTGAGCATTGGCGGTCCAAACAATGAGCAGTTCTTC.